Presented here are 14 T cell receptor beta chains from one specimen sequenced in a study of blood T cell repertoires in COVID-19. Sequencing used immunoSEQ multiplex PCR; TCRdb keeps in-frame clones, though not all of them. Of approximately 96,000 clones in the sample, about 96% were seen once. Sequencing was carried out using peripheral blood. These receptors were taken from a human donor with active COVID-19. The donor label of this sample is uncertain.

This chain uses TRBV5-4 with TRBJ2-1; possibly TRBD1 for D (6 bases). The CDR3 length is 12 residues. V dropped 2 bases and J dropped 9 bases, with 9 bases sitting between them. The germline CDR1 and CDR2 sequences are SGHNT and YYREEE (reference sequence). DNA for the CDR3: TGTGCCAGCAGCTTAATGGGGGCTGAGCAGTTCTTC. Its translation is CASSLMGAEQFF.

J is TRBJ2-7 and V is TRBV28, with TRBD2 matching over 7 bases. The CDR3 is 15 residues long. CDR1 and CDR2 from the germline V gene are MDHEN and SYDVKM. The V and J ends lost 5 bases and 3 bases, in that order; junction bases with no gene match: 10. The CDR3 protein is CASSTLGEGHYEQYF. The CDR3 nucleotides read TGTGCCAGCAGTACTCTGGGGGAGGGTCACTACGAGCAGTACTTC.

Here the CDR3 DNA reads TGTGCCAGCAGCTTAGATGCGGGAGGACGCCCGTCGGCGCAGTATTTT. Amino acids: CASSLDAGGRPSAQYF. V and J are TRBV11-3 and TRBJ2-3, with TRBD2 identical over 8 bases. Per the germline V gene, CDR1 is SGHNT and CDR2 is YENEEA. There are 16 residues in the CDR3. After removal of 0 bases from V and 10 bases from J, the junction contained 12 bases not matched to a gene.

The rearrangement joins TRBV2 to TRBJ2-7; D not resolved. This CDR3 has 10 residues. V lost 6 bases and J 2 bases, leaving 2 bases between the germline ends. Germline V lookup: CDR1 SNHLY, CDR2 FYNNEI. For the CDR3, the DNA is TGTGCCAGCAGCGCCTACGAGCAGTACTTC. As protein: CASSAYEQYF.

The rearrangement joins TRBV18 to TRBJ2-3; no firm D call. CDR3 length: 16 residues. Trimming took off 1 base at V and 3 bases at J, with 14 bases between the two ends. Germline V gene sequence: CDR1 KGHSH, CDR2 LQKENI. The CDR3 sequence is CASSPRNSFMTDTQYF. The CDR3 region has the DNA TGTGCCAGCTCACCACGTAATAGTTTTATGACAGATACGCAGTATTTT.

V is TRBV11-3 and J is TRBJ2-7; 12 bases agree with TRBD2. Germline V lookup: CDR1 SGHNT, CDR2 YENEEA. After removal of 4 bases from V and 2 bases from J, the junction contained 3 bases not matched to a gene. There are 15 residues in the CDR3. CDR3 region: CASSSTSGGPYEQYF. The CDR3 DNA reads TGTGCCAGCAGCTCCACTAGCGGGGGGCCCTACGAGCAGTACTTC.

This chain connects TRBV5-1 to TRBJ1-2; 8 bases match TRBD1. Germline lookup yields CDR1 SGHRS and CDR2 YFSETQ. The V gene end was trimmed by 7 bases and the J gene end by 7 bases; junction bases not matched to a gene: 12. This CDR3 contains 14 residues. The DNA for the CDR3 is TGCGCCAGCGGAGAGAGCGACAGGGGATTTGGCTACACCTTC. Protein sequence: CASGESDRGFGYTF.

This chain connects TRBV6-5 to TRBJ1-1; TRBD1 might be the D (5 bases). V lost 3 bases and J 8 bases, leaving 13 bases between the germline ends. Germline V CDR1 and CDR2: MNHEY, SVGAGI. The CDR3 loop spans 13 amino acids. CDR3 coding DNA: TGTGCCAGCAGTTATAACCAGGGCTCCGAAGCTTTCTTT. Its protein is CASSYNQGSEAFF.

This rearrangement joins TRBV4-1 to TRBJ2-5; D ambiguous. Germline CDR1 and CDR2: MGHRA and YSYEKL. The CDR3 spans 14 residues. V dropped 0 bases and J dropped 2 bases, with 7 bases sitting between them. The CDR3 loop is CASSQDPVQETQYF. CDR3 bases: TGCGCCAGCAGCCAAGATCCAGTTCAAGAGACCCAGTACTTC.

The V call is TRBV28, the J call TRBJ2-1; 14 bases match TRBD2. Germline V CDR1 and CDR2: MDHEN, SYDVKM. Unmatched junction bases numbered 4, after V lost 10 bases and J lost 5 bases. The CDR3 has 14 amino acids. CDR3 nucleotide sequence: TGTGCCACCCGGACTAGCGGGAGGAACAATGAGCAGTTCTTC. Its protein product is CATRTSGRNNEQFF.

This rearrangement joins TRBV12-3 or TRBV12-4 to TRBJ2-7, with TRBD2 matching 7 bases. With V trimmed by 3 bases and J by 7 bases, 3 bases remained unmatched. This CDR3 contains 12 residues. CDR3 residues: CASSFPGGEQYF. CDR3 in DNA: TGTGCCAGCAGTTTCCCGGGGGGAGAGCAGTACTTC.

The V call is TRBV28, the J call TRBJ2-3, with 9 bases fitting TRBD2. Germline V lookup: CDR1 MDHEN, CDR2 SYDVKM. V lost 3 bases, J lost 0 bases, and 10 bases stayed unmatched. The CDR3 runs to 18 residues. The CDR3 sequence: CASSLQTSGWSSTDTQYF. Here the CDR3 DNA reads TGTGCCAGCAGTTTGCAAACTAGCGGGTGGTCTAGCACAGATACGCAGTATTTT.

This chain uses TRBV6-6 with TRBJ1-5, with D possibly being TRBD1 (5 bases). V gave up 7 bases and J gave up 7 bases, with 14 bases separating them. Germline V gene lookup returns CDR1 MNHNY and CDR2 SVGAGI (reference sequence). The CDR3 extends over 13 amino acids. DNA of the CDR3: TGTGCCAGCAATATAGGGGTAAGGCAGCCCCAGCATTTT. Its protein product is CASNIGVRQPQHF.

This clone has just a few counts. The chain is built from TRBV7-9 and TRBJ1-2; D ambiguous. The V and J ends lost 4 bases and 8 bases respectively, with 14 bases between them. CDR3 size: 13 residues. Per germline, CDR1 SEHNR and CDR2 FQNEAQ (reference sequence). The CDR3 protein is CASSSGLLEGYTF. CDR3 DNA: TGTGCCAGCAGCTCCGGGTTATTAGAGGGCTACACCTTC.